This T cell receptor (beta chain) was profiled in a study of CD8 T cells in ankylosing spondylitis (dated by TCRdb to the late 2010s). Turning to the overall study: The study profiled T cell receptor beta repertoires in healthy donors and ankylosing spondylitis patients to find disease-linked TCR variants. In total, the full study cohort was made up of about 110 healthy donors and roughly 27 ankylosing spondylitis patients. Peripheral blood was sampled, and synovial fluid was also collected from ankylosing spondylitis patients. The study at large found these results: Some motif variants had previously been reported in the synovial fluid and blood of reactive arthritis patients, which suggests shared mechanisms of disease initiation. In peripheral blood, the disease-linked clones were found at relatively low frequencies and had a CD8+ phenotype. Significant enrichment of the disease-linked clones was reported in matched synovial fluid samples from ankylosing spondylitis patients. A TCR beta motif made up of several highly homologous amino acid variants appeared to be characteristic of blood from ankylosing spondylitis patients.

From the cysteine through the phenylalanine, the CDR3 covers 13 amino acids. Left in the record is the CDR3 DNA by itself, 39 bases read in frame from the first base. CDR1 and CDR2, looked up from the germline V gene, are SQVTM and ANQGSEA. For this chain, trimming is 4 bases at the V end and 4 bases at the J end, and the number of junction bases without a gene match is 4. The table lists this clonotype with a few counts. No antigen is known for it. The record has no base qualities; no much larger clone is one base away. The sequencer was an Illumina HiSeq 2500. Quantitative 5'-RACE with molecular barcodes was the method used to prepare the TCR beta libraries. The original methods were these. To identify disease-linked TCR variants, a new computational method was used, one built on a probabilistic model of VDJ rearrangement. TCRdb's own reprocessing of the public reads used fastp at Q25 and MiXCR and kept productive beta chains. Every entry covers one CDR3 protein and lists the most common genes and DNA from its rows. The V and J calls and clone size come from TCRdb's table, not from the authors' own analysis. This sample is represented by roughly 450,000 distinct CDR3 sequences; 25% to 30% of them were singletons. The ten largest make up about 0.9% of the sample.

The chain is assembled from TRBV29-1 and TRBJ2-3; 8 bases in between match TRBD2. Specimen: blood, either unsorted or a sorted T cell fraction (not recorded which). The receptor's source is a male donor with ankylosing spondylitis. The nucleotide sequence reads TGCAGCGTTGGGTCGGGACTAGCAGATACGCAGTATTTT. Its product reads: CSVGSGLADTQYF.